The T cell receptor (beta chain) under discussion was sequenced for a study of blood T cell repertoires in COVID-19. Assay used: immunoSEQ multiplex PCR; TCRdb lists only in-frame clones, some missing. The table includes approximately 170,000 clones, 82% detected once. The sample consisted of peripheral blood. This receptor was obtained from a woman of 80 years or more with active or convalescent COVID-19.

In DNA form, the CDR3 reads TGTGCCAGCAGCTTATCGGACACCCTAAAAGAAGACTATGGCTACACCTTC. Translating gives CASSLSDTLKEDYGYTF. V is TRBV12-1 and J is TRBJ1-2; TRBD1 is the table's D call, not checked against the DNA. TRBV12-1 is noted as a pseudogene. This CDR3 contains 17 residues.